What follows is one TCR beta chain and its context. As to treatment: 15 to 20 received Ad26.COV2.S at low or high dose, single or two shots; about 5 received placebo; per-sample allocation not given. Each sample was drawn 63 days after the first injection (of vaccine or placebo). The sample originates from a study of Ad26.COV2.S vaccination and SARS-CoV-2 variants. The table came from immunoSEQ multiplex PCR; TCRdb's copy has only in-frame clones and leaves some out. This table has fewer than 500,000 clones, about 92% appearing once. The TCR originated in a person between 18 and 60 years old who received the Ad26.COV2.S COVID-19 vaccine or a placebo. Sequenced material: peripheral blood, taken in a trial of Ad26.COV2.S vaccine versus placebo.

CDR3 amino acids: CASSRRAGGEYNEQFF. CDR3 DNA: TGTGCCAGCAGCCGGCGGGCGGGTGGAGAATACAATGAGCAGTTCTTC. V is TRBV7-8 and J is TRBJ2-1, with D possibly matching TRBD2 (5 bases). The CDR3 spans 16 residues. V was pared by 5 bases and J by 4 bases, with 18 bases between. Germline CDR1 and CDR2: SGHVS and FQNEAQ.